This T cell receptor (beta chain) is from a study of OX40 agonist ivuxolimab in advanced cancers. Study-wide background: Patients' therapy was ivuxolimab, an antibody that acts as an agonist of OX40 (CD134). A mean age of about 59 years, range about 20 to 85, was recorded, and about 83% were male.

Looked up from germline, CDR1 is PRHDT and CDR2 is FYEKMQ (reference sequence). The CDR3 runs 15 residues. V was trimmed by 7 bases and J by 5 bases, leaving 18 bases between them. This clone was recorded a few times. Its antigen is not known. Data came from immunoSEQ multiplex PCR; TCRdb stores just in-frame clones and leaves some out. The sample carries tens of thousands of clones, 85% to 90% recorded once. Study-wide results and caveats: It was not determined which antigens were specifically recognized by the peripheral T cells that had undergone clonal expansion.

The clonotype was recovered from an adult with an advanced solid tumor such as melanoma, head and neck, liver or kidney cancer. The material was CD4+ or CD8+ T cells sorted from blood, obtained in a trial of the OX40 agonist ivuxolimab. The chain carries TRBV13 and TRBJ2-1; D tentatively fits TRBD1 or TRBD2 (5 bases each). CDR3: CASKLVRDGNNEQFF. DNA for the CDR3: TGTGCCAGCAAATTAGTTAGGGACGGAAACAATGAGCAGTTCTTC.